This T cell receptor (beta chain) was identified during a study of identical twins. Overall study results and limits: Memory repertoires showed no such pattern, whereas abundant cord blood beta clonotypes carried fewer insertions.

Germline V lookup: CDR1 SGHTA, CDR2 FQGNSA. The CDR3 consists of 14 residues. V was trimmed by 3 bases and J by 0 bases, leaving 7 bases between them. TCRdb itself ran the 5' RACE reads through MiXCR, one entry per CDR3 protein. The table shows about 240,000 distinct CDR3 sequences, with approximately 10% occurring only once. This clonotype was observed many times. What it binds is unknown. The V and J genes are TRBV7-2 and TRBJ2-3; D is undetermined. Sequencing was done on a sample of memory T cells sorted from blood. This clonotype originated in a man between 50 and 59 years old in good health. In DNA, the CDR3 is TGTGCCAGCAGCTTTCTGGACAGCACAGATACGCAGTATTTT. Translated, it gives CASSFLDSTDTQYF.